This passage covers 11 T cell receptor beta chains from one sample sequenced in a study of blood T cell repertoires in COVID-19. Produced via immunoSEQ multiplex PCR; TCRdb's table is partial and in-frame only. The table includes tens of thousands of clones, 81% detected once. The sequenced material came from peripheral blood. Receptors originate from a man at least 80 years old with active or convalescent COVID-19.

This clone turned up a few times. This chain uses TRBV29-1 with TRBJ1-1, with 7 bases identical to TRBD1. Germline V gives CDR1 SQVTM, CDR2 ANQGSEA. Trimming cost V 6 bases and J 2 bases; bases outside gene matches: 3. The CDR3 extends over 12 amino acids. CDR3: CSVDRANTEAFF. CDR3 nucleotides: TGCAGCGTCGACAGGGCTAACACTGAAGCTTTCTTT. The whole variable domain, remainder taken from reference TRBV29-1 and TRBJ1-1, is SAVISQKPSRDICQRGTSLTIQCQVDSQVTMMFWYRQQPGQSLTLIATANQGSEATYESGFVIDKFPISRPNLTFSTLTVSNMSPEDSSIYLCSVDRANTEAFFGQGTRLTVV.

The J gene is TRBJ2-2, the V gene TRBV7-2, with D possibly TRBD2 on 6 matching bases. The V end was cut by 5 bases, the J end by 7 bases, with 17 bases between. There are 15 residues in the CDR3. CDR1 and CDR2 from the germline V gene are SGHTA and FQGNSA. In DNA, the CDR3 is TGTGCCAGCAGCCCACGGAATGCGGGGAACGGGGAGCTGTTTTTT. Amino acid sequence: CASSPRNAGNGELFF.

This clone is a singleton in its sample. This chain links TRBV10-3 with TRBJ1-1; D possibly corresponds to TRBD1 (6 bases). Trimming took 0 bases from V and 5 from J, leaving 10 bases between them. From germline, CDR1 is ENHRY and CDR2 SYGVKD. The CDR3 spans 14 residues. Here the CDR3 DNA reads TGTGCCATCAGTGAGTCCAGGGGAAGGACTGAAGCTTTCTTT. Amino acids: CAISESRGRTEAFF.

This clone showed up just a few times. This rearrangement joins TRBV19 to TRBJ1-5; the match to TRBD1 covers 7 bases. CDR1 and CDR2 from the germline V gene are LNHDA and SQIVND (reference sequence). V shed 5 bases and J 1 base; nucleotides not matched to a gene: 2. The CDR3 sequence is 14 residues long. This chain's CDR3 is CASSSTGSNQPQHF. The CDR3 nucleotides are TGTGCCAGTAGTTCGACAGGGAGCAATCAGCCCCAGCATTTT.

This clone was picked up one time. V is TRBV28 and J is TRBJ1-1; the match to TRBD1 covers 10 bases. Germline V CDR1 and CDR2: MDHEN, SYDVKM. Trimming took 3 bases from V and 5 from J; bases not matched to a gene: 15. The CDR3 runs 18 residues. The CDR3 DNA reads TGTGCCAGCAGTTTTCTCTCCGCAGACAGGGGGCGAGGAACTGAAGCTTTCTTT. This codes for CASSFLSADRGRGTEAFF.

The V gene is TRBV6-6, the J gene TRBJ1-4; TRBD1 aligns across 11 bases. The V segment lost 5 bases and the J segment 7 bases; nucleotides outside the gene matches: 9. The V gene's germline CDR1 is MNHNY and CDR2 SVGAGI (reference sequence). CDR3 size: 16 residues. The CDR3 sequence is CASSGQGAEGFEKLFF. CDR3 nucleotides: TGTGCCAGCAGTGGACAGGGGGCTGAGGGGTTTGAAAAACTGTTTTTT.

This clone is a singleton in its sample. The chain employs TRBV19 and TRBJ1-4, with no clear D. Germline V gene data show CDR1 as LNHDA and CDR2 as SQIVND (reference sequence). This CDR3 region has 14 residues. The V gene lost 0 bases and the J gene lost 5 bases, with 7 bases spanning the gap. CDR3 nucleotides: TGTGCCAGTAGTATAGATGCAGTAAATGAAAAACTGTTTTTT. Translating gives CASSIDAVNEKLFF. Based on the CDR3 plus reference TRBV19 and TRBJ1-4, the full variable domain is DGGITQSPKYLFRKEGQNVTLSCEQNLNHDAMYWYRQDPGQGLRLIYYSQIVNDFQKGDIAEGYSVSREKKESFPLTVTSAQKNPTAFYLCASSIDAVNEKLFFGSGTQLSVL.

The CDR3 here is CASSGRGLAGYEQYF. The CDR3 DNA is TGTGCCAGCAGCGGCCGGGGACTAGCGGGCTACGAGCAGTACTTC. The chain uses TRBV3-1 (or the pseudogene TRBV3-2) and TRBJ2-7; 12 bases fit TRBD2. The CDR3 totals 15 residues. The V gene end was trimmed by 5 bases and the J gene end by 3 bases; junction bases not matched to a gene: 5. Germline V gene sequence: CDR1 LGHDT, CDR2 YNNKEL (reference sequence).

This clone was found once. This chain links TRBV2 with TRBJ1-3; D remains unclear. The CDR3 extends over 15 amino acids. Per the germline V gene, CDR1 is SNHLY and CDR2 is FYNNEI. Trimming pared 5 bases from V and 0 bases from J, leaving 11 bases between. CDR3 residues: CASSIGAISGNTIYF. The CDR3, as DNA: TGTGCCAGCAGTATTGGAGCTATCTCTGGAAACACCATATATTTT. Looking up the rest from reference TRBV2 and TRBJ1-3 gives the full variable domain: EPEVTQTPSHQVTQMGQEVILRCVPISNHLYFYWYRQILGQKVEFLVSFYNNEISEKSEIFDDQFSVERPDGSNFTLKIRSTKLEDSAMYFCASSIGAISGNTIYFGEGSWLTVV.

This clone is medium-sized in the sample. The chain is built from TRBV28 and TRBJ1-1; TRBD1 might be the D (5 bases). The CDR3 consists of 15 residues. Trimming pared 5 bases from V and 0 bases from J, leaving 13 bases between. CDR1 is MDHEN, CDR2 SYDVKM, per germline. The CDR3 nucleotides read TGTGCCAGCAGTGCTGCGGGACTCTTGAACACTGAAGCTTTCTTT. It encodes CASSAAGLLNTEAFF.

This chain connects TRBV11-2 to TRBJ2-2, with 7 bases lining up with TRBD1. Looked up from germline, CDR1 is SGHAT and CDR2 is FQNNGV. The CDR3 consists of 17 residues. After removal of 3 bases from V and 2 bases from J, the junction contained 9 bases not matched to a gene. Written as DNA, the CDR3 is TGTGCCAGCAGCTTTGGGGATCGGGACAGTAACACCGGGGAGCTGTTTTTT. It translates to CASSFGDRDSNTGELFF.